The text below deals with one T cell receptor (beta chain). Its antigen is currently not known. Base-call qualities are not available, and no considerably larger clone is one nucleotide away. This entry belongs to a study of blood T cell repertoires in COVID-19 (dated by TCRdb to about 2020). For the wider study: The collaborator samples originated in the United States, Italy and Spain and spanned the acute and convalescent phases of COVID-19. The prospective study material was composed of cDNA or gDNA derived from T cells, B-cell-depleted T cells, or PBMCs. The repertoires were made available in a free public database intended to serve as a resource for research on the immune response to SARS-CoV-2. The dataset comprised deeply sampled blood TCRbeta repertoires from subjects exposed to, actively infected with, or recovered from COVID-19. Where available, HLA class I and class II types were obtained from metadata supplied by the sample provider rather than from assay-based typing. Samples were obtained from the ongoing ImmuneRACE study (first 160 participants) and from 1,254 subjects provided by 6 global collaborators. A de-identified subject ID, COVID-19 status, age in years and sex were almost always included in the sample metadata.

TCRbeta CDR3 regions were amplified from genomic DNA using the immunoSEQ Assay, a bias-controlled multiplex PCR. The study's own analysis went as follows. The number of nucleated cells in each sample was estimated from the amplification of reference gene primers within the assay. To quantify the absolute abundance of each unique TCRbeta CDR3 rearrangement, sequence reads were collapsed and filtered. Productive Simpson clonality was computed per sample as the square root of Simpson's diversity index over productive rearrangements. Held by TCRdb, this immuneACCESS table contains in-frame sequences only and omits some clones. Under half of the omission traces to an unresolved V gene where checked; the cause of the rest is unknown. The V and J calls and clone size were taken over from that table, and D and trimming were inferred from the DNA. The sample table contains about 65,000 clones; only one count was recorded for about 77% of them. Of the sample, about 32% falls within the top ten clones.

The collaborating institutions used their own protocols to collect whole blood in K2EDTA tubes. For TCRbeta analysis, collaborator samples were shipped as frozen whole blood, as isolated PBMCs, or as DNA extracted from either sample type. The full study reports these points: The amount of clinical and demographic metadata varied by source and participant and was provided uncurated.

V loses 0 bases of germline sequence and J loses 5 bases, and the interval between the two ends is 16 bases. The CDR3 runs 16 amino acids, cysteine and phenylalanine included. The kept DNA is CDR3 alone, 48 bases in frame from the first base. CDR1 LGHNA and CDR2 YSLEER are derived from the germline V gene. The material sequenced was peripheral blood. The TCR originated in a human donor in a cohort sampled during active COVID-19. Recombination connected TRBV4-3 to TRBJ1-1; 5 matching bases give a weak D call of TRBD1. The CDR3 loop reads CASSQDGQGLRTEAFF. The DNA is TGCGCCAGCAGCCAAGATGGGCAGGGTTTGAGGACTGAAGCTTTCTTT.